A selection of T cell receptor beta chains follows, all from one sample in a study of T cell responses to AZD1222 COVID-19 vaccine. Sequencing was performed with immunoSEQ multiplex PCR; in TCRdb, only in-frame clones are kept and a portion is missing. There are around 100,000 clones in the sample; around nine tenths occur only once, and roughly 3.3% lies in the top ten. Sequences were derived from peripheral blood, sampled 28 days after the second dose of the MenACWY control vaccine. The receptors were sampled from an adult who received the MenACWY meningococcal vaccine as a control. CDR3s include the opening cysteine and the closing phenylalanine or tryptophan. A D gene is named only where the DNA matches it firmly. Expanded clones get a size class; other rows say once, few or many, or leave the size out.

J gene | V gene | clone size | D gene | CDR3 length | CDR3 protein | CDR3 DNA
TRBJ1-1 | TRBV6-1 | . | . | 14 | CASSEDFLSLEAFF | TGTGCCAGCAGTGAAGACTTCCTGTCCCTTGAAGCTTTCTTT
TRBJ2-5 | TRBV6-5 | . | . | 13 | CASSRGRSQTQYF | TGTGCCAGCTCCCGCGGTCGAAGCCAGACCCAGTACTTC
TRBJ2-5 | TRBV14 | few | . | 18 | CASSQEGGSGTIEKTQYF | TGTGCCAGCAGCCAAGAAGGGGGATCGGGAACCATCGAAAAGACCCAGTACTTC
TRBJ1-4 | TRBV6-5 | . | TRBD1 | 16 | CASSYSWGTGNEKLFF | TGTGCCAGCAGTTACTCATGGGGGACAGGGAATGAAAAACTGTTTTTT
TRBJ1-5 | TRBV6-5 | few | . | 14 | CASSPGGSNQPQHF | TGTGCCAGCAGCCCCGGAGGTAGCAATCAGCCCCAGCATTTT
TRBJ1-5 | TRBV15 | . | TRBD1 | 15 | CATSRFDRDNQPQHF | TGTGCCACCAGCAGGTTCGACAGGGACAATCAGCCCCAGCATTTT
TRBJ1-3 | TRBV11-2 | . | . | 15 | CASSLREVGGNTIYF | TGTGCCAGCAGCCTCCGGGAGGTCGGAGGAAACACCATATATTTT
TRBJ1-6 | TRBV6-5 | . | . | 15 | CASSLGGLRNSPLHF | TGTGCCAGCAGTCTGGGAGGATTAAGGAATTCACCCCTCCACTTT
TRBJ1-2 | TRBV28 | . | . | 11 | CASSFRGGYTF | TGTGCCAGCAGTTTCAGGGGTGGCTACACCTTC
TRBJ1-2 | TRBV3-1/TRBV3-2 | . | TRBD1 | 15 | CASSQGGQSLYGYTF | TGTGCCAGCAGCCAAGGGGGACAGTCCCTCTATGGCTACACCTTC
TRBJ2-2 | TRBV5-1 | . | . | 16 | CASRRRQVTNTGELFF | TGCGCCAGCAGAAGGAGACAGGTCACGAACACCGGGGAGCTGTTTTTT
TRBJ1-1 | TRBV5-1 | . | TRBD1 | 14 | CASSFEDRATEAFF | TGCGCCAGCAGCTTCGAAGACAGGGCCACTGAAGCTTTCTTT
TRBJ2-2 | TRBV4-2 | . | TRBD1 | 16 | CASSQLGQGPTGELFF | TGTGCCAGCAGCCAATTGGGACAGGGACCCACCGGGGAGCTGTTTTTT
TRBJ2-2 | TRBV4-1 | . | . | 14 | CASSQEGPTGELFF | TGCGCCAGCAGCCAAGAAGGGCCCACCGGGGAGCTGTTTTTT
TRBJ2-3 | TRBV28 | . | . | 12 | CASTASTDTQYF | TGTGCCAGCACGGCAAGCACAGATACGCAGTATTTT
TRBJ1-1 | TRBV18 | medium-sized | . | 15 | CASSPRALANTEAFF | TGTGCCAGCTCACCCCGGGCGTTGGCGAACACTGAAGCTTTCTTT
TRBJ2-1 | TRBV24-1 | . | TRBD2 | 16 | CATSDPRGGLVDEQFF | TGTGCCACCAGTGATCCTCGGGGGGGGCTGGTAGATGAGCAGTTCTTC
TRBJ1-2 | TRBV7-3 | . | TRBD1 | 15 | CASSITGGTWDGYTF | TGTGCCAGCAGCATAACAGGGGGCACTTGGGATGGCTACACCTTC
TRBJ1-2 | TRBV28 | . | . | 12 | CASSLRHGGYTF | TGTGCCAGCAGTTTACGCCACGGTGGCTACACCTTC
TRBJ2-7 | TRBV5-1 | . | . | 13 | CASSYDTTYEQYF | TGCGCCAGCAGCTACGACACGACCTACGAGCAGTACTTC
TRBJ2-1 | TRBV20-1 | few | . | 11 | CSARADNEQFF | TGCAGTGCTAGAGCTGACAATGAGCAGTTCTTC
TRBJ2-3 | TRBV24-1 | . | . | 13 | CATKQGIADTQYF | TGTGCCACCAAACAGGGAATAGCGGATACGCAGTATTTT
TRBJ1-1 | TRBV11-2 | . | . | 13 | CASSLRRNTEAFF | TGTGCCAGCAGCTTGCGGAGGAACACTGAAGCTTTCTTT
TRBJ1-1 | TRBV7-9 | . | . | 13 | CASRLSLNTEAFF | TGTGCCAGCAGGTTATCCCTGAACACTGAAGCTTTCTTT
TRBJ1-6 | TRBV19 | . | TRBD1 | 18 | CASSTFQGATSYNSPLHF | TGTGCCAGTAGTACGTTCCAGGGGGCAACCTCCTATAATTCACCCCTCCACTTT
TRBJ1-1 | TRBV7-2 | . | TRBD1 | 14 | CASSSTGMNTEAFF | TGTGCCAGCAGCTCGACAGGGATGAACACTGAAGCTTTCTTT
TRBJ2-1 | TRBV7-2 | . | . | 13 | CASSSQGYNEQFF | TGTGCCAGCAGCTCCCAGGGTTACAATGAGCAGTTCTTC
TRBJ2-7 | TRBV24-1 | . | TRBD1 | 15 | CATSRSGTAGYEQYF | TGTGCCACCAGTCGTTCCGGGACAGCAGGCTACGAGCAGTACTTC
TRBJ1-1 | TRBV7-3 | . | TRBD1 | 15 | CASSLTGGKDTEAFF | TGTGCCAGCAGCTTGACAGGGGGCAAGGACACTGAAGCTTTCTTT
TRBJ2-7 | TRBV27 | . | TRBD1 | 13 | CASSLQGAYEQYF | TGTGCCAGCAGTTTGCAGGGGGCCTACGAGCAGTACTTC
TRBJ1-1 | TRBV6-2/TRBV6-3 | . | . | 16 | CASSPPTGLANTEAFF | TGTGCCAGCAGTCCCCCCACGGGACTGGCAAACACTGAAGCTTTCTTT
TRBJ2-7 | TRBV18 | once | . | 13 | CASSPGLAGEQYF | TGTGCCAGCTCACCAGGTCTAGCCGGGGAGCAGTACTTC
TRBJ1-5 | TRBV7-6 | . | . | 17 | CASSLGVPLGGNQPQHF | TGTGCCAGCAGCTTAGGGGTCCCCCTGGGAGGCAATCAGCCCCAGCATTTT
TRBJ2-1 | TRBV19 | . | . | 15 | CASSTRGTTYNEQFF | TGTGCCAGTAGTACGAGGGGCACGACCTACAATGAGCAGTTCTTC
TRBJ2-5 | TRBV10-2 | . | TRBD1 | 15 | CASSEWGTAQETQYF | TGCGCCAGCAGTGAGTGGGGGACAGCCCAAGAGACCCAGTACTTC
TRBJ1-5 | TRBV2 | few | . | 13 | CASSLDGNQPQHF | TGTGCCAGCAGCTTAGACGGGAATCAGCCCCAGCATTTT
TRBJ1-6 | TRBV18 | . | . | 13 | CASSPRGDSPLHF | TGTGCCAGCTCACCGCGAGGGGATTCACCCCTCCACTTT
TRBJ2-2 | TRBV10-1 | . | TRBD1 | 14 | CASGTGVTTGELFF | TGCGCCAGCGGAACAGGGGTTACCACCGGGGAGCTGTTTTTT
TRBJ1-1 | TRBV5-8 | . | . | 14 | CASSLASEHTEAFF | TGTGCCAGCAGCTTGGCCTCGGAGCACACTGAAGCTTTCTTT
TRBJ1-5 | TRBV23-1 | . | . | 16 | CASSQPRTVSNQPQHF | TGCGCCAGCAGTCAACCCCGGACGGTTAGCAATCAGCCCCAGCATTTT
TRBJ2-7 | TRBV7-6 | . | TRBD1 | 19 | CASSLAARSLRQGAYEQYF | TGTGCCAGCAGCTTAGCGGCAAGGAGTTTGCGACAGGGGGCCTACGAGCAGTACTTC
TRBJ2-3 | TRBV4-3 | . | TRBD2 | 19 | CASSQDRRTSGGSSDTQYF | TGCGCCAGCAGCCAAGATCGGCGGACTAGCGGGGGGTCATCAGATACGCAGTATTTT
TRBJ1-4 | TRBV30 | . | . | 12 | CAWSRGGEKLFF | TGTGCCTGGAGTAGAGGAGGGGAAAAACTGTTTTTT
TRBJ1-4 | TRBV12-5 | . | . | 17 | CASGMTALAGRDEKLFF | TGTGCTAGTGGCATGACTGCCCTGGCGGGGAGGGATGAAAAACTGTTTTTT
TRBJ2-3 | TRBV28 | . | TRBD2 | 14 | CASSSSGGVDTQYF | TGTGCCAGCAGCTCTAGCGGGGGAGTGGATACGCAGTATTTT